This T cell receptor beta chain derives from a study of long-term antiretroviral therapy in people with HIV. The study's findings and limits: Adherence to ART, viral resistance and therapy changes lacked any data. HIV repertoires had narrower CDR3 length ranges than controls.

From germline, CDR1 is SNHLY and CDR2 FYNNEI. The V end lost 0 bases, the J end lost 11 bases, and 2 bases lay between the germline ends. The CDR3 has 11 amino acids. Investigators performed immunoSEQ version v3.0 at survey level. TCRdb keeps only in-frame clones here, not all; method: immunoSEQ multiplex PCR. The sample has around 25,000 clones; approximately 82% are singletons. Worth noting for this clone: Its antigen is still unknown.

V usage is TRBV2 and J usage is TRBJ2-6; D gene ambiguous. The clonotype was recovered from a young man with HIV. The sample in question was unsorted PBMCs, obtained 3 years after starting antiretroviral therapy. CDR3 in amino acids: CASSEADVLTF. The CDR3, as DNA: TGTGCCAGCAGTGAAGCAGACGTCCTGACTTTC.